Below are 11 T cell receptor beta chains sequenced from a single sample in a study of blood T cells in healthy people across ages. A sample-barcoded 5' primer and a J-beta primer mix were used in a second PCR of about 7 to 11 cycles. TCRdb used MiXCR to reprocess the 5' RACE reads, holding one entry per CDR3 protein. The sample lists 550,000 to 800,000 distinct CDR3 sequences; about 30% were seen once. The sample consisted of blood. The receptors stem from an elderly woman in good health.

CDR3 residues: CASSSFPDRSGRYNEQFF. The DNA for the CDR3 is TGTGCCAGCAGTTCTTTCCCTGACCGAAGTGGACGCTACAATGAGCAGTTCTTC. The genes are TRBV12-3 or TRBV12-4 and TRBJ2-1; D is uncertain. This CDR3 comprises 18 residues. The V and J ends lost 4 bases and 3 bases respectively, with 22 bases between them.

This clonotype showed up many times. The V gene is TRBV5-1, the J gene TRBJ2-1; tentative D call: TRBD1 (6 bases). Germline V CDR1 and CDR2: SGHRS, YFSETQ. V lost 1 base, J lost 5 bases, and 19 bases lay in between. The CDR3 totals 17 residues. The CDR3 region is CASSLLLQGTYNNEQFF. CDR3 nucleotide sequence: TGCGCCAGCAGCTTGCTTCTCCAGGGGACATACAACAATGAGCAGTTCTTC.

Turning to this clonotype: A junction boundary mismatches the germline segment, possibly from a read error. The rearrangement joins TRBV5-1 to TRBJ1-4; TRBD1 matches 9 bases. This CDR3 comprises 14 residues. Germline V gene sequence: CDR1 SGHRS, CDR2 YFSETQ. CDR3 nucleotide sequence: TGCGCCGGCAGCTTAGGACAGGGGAATGAAAAACTGTTTTTT. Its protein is CAGSLGQGNEKLFF.

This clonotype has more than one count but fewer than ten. For the CDR3, the DNA is TGTGCCAGCAGCTTCCGCAAAACAACAGGGTTCAATCAGCCCCAGCATTTT. The encoded protein is CASSFRKTTGFNQPQHF. V usage is TRBV5-6 and J usage is TRBJ1-5; the D gene is possibly TRBD1 (6 bases). The length of the CDR3 is 17 residues. Trimming cost V 2 bases and J 3 bases, with 18 bases left between them. Looked up from germline, CDR1 is SGHDT and CDR2 is YYEEEE.

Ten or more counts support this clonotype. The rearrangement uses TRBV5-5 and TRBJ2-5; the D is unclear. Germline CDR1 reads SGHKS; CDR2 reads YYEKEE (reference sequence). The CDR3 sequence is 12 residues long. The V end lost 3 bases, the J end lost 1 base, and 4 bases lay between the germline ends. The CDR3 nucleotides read TGTGCCAGCAGCTGGCCCCAAGAGACCCAGTACTTC. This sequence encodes CASSWPQETQYF.

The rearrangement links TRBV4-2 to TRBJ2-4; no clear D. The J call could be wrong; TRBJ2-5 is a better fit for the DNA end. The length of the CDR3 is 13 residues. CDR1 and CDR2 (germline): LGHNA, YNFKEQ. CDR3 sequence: CASSQDGWETQYF. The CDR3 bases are TGTGCCAGCAGCCAAGACGGTTGGGAGACCCAGTACTTC.

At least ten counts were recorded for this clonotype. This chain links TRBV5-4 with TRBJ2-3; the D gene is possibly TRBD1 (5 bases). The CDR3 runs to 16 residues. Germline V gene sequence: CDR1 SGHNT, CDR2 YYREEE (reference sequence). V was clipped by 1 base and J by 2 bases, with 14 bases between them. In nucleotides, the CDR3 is TGTGCCAGCAGCTTGACAAGGGGCGCGAACACAGATACGCAGTATTTT. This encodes CASSLTRGANTDTQYF.

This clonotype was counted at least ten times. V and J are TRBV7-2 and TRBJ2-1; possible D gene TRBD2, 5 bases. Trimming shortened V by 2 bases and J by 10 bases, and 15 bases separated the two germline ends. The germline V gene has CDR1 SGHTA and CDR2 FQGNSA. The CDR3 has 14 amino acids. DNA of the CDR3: TGTGCCAGCAGCTTAATACGTGCGGGCGGAGAGCAGTTCTTC. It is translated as CASSLIRAGGEQFF.

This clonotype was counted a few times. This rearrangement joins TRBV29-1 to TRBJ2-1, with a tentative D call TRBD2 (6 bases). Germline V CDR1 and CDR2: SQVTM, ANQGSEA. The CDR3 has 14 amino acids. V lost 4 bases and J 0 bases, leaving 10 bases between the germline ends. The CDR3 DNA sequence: TGCAGCGTTGGCGGGACGCTCTCCTACAATGAGCAGTTCTTC. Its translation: CSVGGTLSYNEQFF.

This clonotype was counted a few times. For the CDR3, the DNA is TGCAGTGCTGGAGTGGCGGGGGGGGTCAATGAGCAGTTCTTC. Its protein product is CSAGVAGGVNEQFF. The chain recombines TRBV20-1 with TRBJ2-1; 9 bases line up with TRBD2. Trimming at V came to 5 bases and at J to 6 bases, leaving 8 bases not matched to a gene. CDR1 is DFQATT and CDR2 is SNEGSKA in the germline V gene (reference sequence). This CDR3 contains 14 residues.

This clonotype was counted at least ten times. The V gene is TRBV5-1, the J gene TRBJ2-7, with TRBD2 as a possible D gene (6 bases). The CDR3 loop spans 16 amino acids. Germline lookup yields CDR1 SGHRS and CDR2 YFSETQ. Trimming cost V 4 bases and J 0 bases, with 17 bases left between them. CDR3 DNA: TGCGCCAGCAGCCGGGGCGACTCGCGGGGCTCCTACGAGCAGTACTTC. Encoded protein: CASSRGDSRGSYEQYF.